This T cell receptor beta chain was observed in a study of human T cells and chemical hapten exposure. Study context: Variation in per-sample TCR yields came mainly from small pooled library volume differences. Study-wide points: The immune response of these alopecia patients might not match healthy individuals'.

This clonotype was seen ten or more times. The antigen remains unidentified. CDR3 size: 14 residues. Germline V gene lookup returns CDR1 MNHEY and CDR2 SVGAGI. V was clipped by 0 bases and J by 5 bases, with 10 bases between them. MiXCR, run by TCRdb on the RACE reads, gives a single entry per CDR3 protein. The sample holds 73,000 or so distinct CDR3 sequences, 8.5% to 9% seen once. The time point here: patch test 2, 6 weeks after DPC sensitization. Treatment reported: therapeutic diphenylcyclopropenone sensitization with weekly scalp DPC. People who gave samples had alopecia, were 18 to 70 years old, and were suitable for DPC.

The receptor was derived from a woman aged 45-65 years with alopecia areata. Some clones in this sample may be carry-over from other donors' samples. The chain carries TRBV6-5 and TRBJ1-2, with a weak D call TRBD1 (5 bases). The sample in question was whole blood, obtained in connection with sensitization to the hapten diphenylcyclopropenone (DPC). The CDR3 region is CASSYSLGEYGYTF. CDR3 in DNA: TGTGCCAGCAGTTACTCGCTGGGGGAATATGGCTACACCTTC.